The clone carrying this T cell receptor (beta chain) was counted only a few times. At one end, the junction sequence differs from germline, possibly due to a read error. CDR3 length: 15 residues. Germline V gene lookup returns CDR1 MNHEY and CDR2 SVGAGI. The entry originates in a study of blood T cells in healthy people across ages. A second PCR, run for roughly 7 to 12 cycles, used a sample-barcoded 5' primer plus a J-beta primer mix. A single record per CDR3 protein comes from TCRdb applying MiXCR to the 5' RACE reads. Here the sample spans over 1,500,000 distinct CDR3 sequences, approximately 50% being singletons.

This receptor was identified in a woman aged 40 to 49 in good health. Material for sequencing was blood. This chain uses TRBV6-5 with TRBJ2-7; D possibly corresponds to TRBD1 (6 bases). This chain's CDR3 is CAGSYTAGDSYEQYF. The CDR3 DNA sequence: TGTGCCGGCAGTTACACGGCAGGGGACTCCTACGAGCAGTACTTC.